The 32 T cell receptor beta chains below come from one sample, sequenced in a study of T-cell reconstitution after alpha-beta-depleted transplantation in children. As it was prepared, the TCRbeta library received unique molecular identifiers. Via MiXCR, TCRdb re-called the PCR reads, giving one row per CDR3 protein. The sample lists fewer than 250,000 distinct CDR3 sequences; over 15% were seen once. The sample in question was PBMCs, mostly from graft donor cells, obtained 360 days after TCRalphabeta/CD19-depleted stem cell transplant. Receptors originate from a male patient under 10 years old who had a stem cell transplant for acute lymphoblastic leukemia, so the T cells may come from the graft donor.

Many counts were recorded for this clonotype. V and J are TRBV7-6 and TRBJ2-7, with D perhaps given as TRBD1 or TRBD2 (6 bases each). V was trimmed by 5 bases and J by 4 bases, leaving 18 bases between them. The CDR3 has 15 amino acids. CDR1 and CDR2 from the germline V gene are SGHVS and FNYEAQ. This chain's CDR3 is CASSTNRGTPYEQYF. The CDR3 DNA follows: TGTGCCAGCAGCACAAACCGCGGGACACCTTACGAGCAGTACTTC.

This clonotype was counted between two and nine times. This chain uses TRBV20-1 with TRBJ1-4, with D maybe TRBD1 (6 bases). CDR1 DFQATT and CDR2 SNEGSKA come from the germline V gene (reference sequence). The CDR3 has 16 amino acids. The germline V and J ends were trimmed by 6 bases and 0 bases, with 17 bases remaining between them. CDR3 region: CSARTVKYATNEKLFF. The CDR3 DNA is TGCAGTGCCAGGACAGTGAAATATGCAACTAATGAAAAACTGTTTTTT.

For the CDR3, the DNA is TGTGCCAGCAGCTTCCGGACGGAACCCTACGAGCAGTACTTC. This gives the protein CASSFRTEPYEQYF. V and J are TRBV7-2 and TRBJ2-7; no clear D. Trimming removed 3 bases from V and 2 bases from J, with 11 bases in between. CDR3 length: 14 amino acids. Germline lookup yields CDR1 SGHTA and CDR2 FQGNSA.

This clonotype occurred a few times. The chain employs TRBV18 and TRBJ2-7; D unresolved. Germline V gene data show CDR1 as KGHSH and CDR2 as LQKENI. V dropped 8 bases and J dropped 2 bases, with 13 bases sitting between them. The length of the CDR3 is 13 residues. The CDR3 region is CASTHSPAYEQYF. For the CDR3, the DNA is TGTGCCAGCACACACAGCCCAGCCTACGAGCAGTACTTC. The variable domain in full, completed from reference TRBV18 and TRBJ2-7, reads NAGVMQNPRHLVRRRGQEARLRCSPMKGHSHVYWYRQLPEEGLKFMVYLQKENIIDESGMPKERFSAEFPKEGPSILRIQQVVRGDSAAYFCASTHSPAYEQYFGPGTRLTVT.

The chain has TRBV29-1 and TRBJ2-4; TRBD1 aligns across 9 bases. The CDR3 consists of 12 residues. Germline CDR1 reads SQVTM; CDR2 reads ANQGSEA. J was trimmed by 6 bases and V by 7 bases; bases with no gene match: 4. This chain's CDR3 is CSGTGGPNIQYF. The DNA of the CDR3 is TGCAGCGGCACAGGGGGCCCAAACATTCAGTACTTC.

The rearrangement joins TRBV29-1 to TRBJ2-5, with 8 nucleotides matching TRBD2. CDR3 length: 15 amino acids. The germline V gene encodes CDR1 SQVTM and CDR2 ANQGSEA. After removal of 6 bases from V and 3 bases from J, the junction contained 12 bases not matched to a gene. The CDR3 nucleotides are TGCAGCGTCGGGGGACGGGGGGGCTTTGAAGAGACCCAGTACTTC. Translation gives CSVGGRGGFEETQYF.

The chain combines TRBV20-1 with TRBJ2-7; D unclear. Looked up from germline, CDR1 is DFQATT and CDR2 is SNEGSKA (reference sequence). V was pared by 0 bases and J by 6 bases, with 0 bases between. The length of the CDR3 is 9 residues. The CDR3 protein is CSARDEQYF. In DNA, the CDR3 is TGCAGTGCTAGAGACGAGCAGTACTTC.

Only a few counts were recorded for this clonotype. The chain has TRBV27 and TRBJ1-5; no reliable D call. The CDR3 is made up of 15 amino acids. V lost 5 bases, J lost 5 bases, and 16 bases lay in between. CDR1 MNHEY and CDR2 SMNVEV come from the germline V gene (reference sequence). The CDR3 loop reads CASSPRWAGDQPQHF. CDR3 sequence (DNA): TGTGCCAGCAGTCCCCGCTGGGCGGGCGATCAGCCCCAGCATTTT.

This clonotype was observed a handful of times. The rearrangement joins TRBV7-9 to TRBJ2-2, with D uncertain. The germline gives CDR1 SEHNR, CDR2 FQNEAQ (reference sequence). The CDR3 runs to 14 residues. V was shortened by 2 bases and J by 5 bases, with 9 bases between the two germline ends. The DNA for the CDR3 is TGTGCCAGCAGCTTAAACCCTCGGACCGGGGAGCTGTTTTTT. It encodes CASSLNPRTGELFF. Supplemented by reference TRBV7-9 and TRBJ2-2, the full variable domain reads DTGVSQNPRHKITKRGQNVTFRCDPISEHNRLYWYRQTLGQGPEFLTYFQNEAQLEKSRLLSDRFSAERPKGSFSTLEIQRTEQGDSAMYLCASSLNPRTGELFFGEGSRLTVL.

The genes are TRBV12-3 or TRBV12-4 and TRBJ2-3; no clear D. There are 12 residues in the CDR3. With 5 bases removed from V and 6 bases from J, the gap between germline ends came to 9 bases. In DNA form, the CDR3 reads TGTGCCAGCAGTGGGTTCTCGGATACGCAGTATTTT. Residues: CASSGFSDTQYF.

V is TRBV18 and J is TRBJ1-1; D is undetermined. Germline V gives CDR1 KGHSH, CDR2 LQKENI. The CDR3 runs to 14 residues. Trimming removed 4 bases at V and 3 bases at J, with 12 bases between. The CDR3 nucleotides read TGTGCCAGCTCACGGAGGACGGGAGACACTGAAGCTTTCTTT. The encoded protein is CASSRRTGDTEAFF. The full variable domain, in which reference TRBV18 and TRBJ1-1 provide the parts outside the CDR3, is NAGVMQNPRHLVRRRGQEARLRCSPMKGHSHVYWYRQLPEEGLKFMVYLQKENIIDESGMPKERFSAEFPKEGPSILRIQQVVRGDSAAYFCASSRRTGDTEAFFGQGTRLTVV.

The CDR3 DNA reads TGCAGCGCCGTCGTGGAGTTATTCTCCTACGAGCAGTACTTC. Protein: CSAVVELFSYEQYF. The chain recombines TRBV29-1 with TRBJ2-7; no definite D call. There are 14 residues in the CDR3. Trimming pared 7 bases from V and 0 bases from J, leaving 16 bases between. Germline-derived CDR1 and CDR2 are SQVTM and ANQGSEA.

This clonotype was observed a handful of times. CDR3 loop: CASSYRDRGSSTDTQYF. Written as DNA, the CDR3 is TGCGCCAGCAGCTACCGGGACAGGGGGTCGAGCACAGATACGCAGTATTTT. V gene TRBV5-1 combines with J gene TRBJ2-3; 11 bases agree with TRBD1. With 3 bases clipped from V and 0 bases from J, the junction kept 6 bases outside the gene matches. The CDR3 runs to 17 residues. CDR1 and CDR2 from the germline V gene are SGHRS and YFSETQ.

This clonotype was seen at least ten times. V is TRBV29-1 and J is TRBJ2-3, with 7 bases matching TRBD1. This CDR3 is 14 amino acids long. The V and J ends lost 5 bases and 1 base, in that order; junction bases with no gene match: 6. Germline lookup yields CDR1 SQVTM and CDR2 ANQGSEA. In DNA form, the CDR3 reads TGCAGCGTTTCCAGACAGGGCGGCACAGATACGCAGTATTTT. Protein: CSVSRQGGTDTQYF.

The V and J genes are TRBV3-1 and TRBJ1-1, with D possibly matching TRBD1 (6 bases). Germline V CDR1 and CDR2: LGHDT, YNNKEL (reference sequence). The CDR3 loop spans 17 amino acids. V was clipped by 0 bases and J by 0 bases, with 14 bases between them. CDR3 nucleotides: TGTGCCAGCAGCCAAGAATCTGGGCAGGGGTTGAACACTGAAGCTTTCTTT. It is translated as CASSQESGQGLNTEAFF.

This chain connects TRBV5-1 to TRBJ2-3, with 8 bases matching TRBD2. Germline loops: CDR1 SGHRS, CDR2 YFSETQ. V lost 6 bases to trimming and J lost 6 bases; unmatched junction nucleotides: 18. This CDR3 is 17 amino acids long. The CDR3 region is CASTRGEAAGGRDTQYF. As DNA, the CDR3 is TGCGCCAGCACTCGGGGGGAAGCTGCGGGAGGACGGGATACGCAGTATTTT.

CDR3 bases: TGTGCCAGCAGTTTCGGCGCGGGGGCCGGGGAGCTGTTTTTT. As protein: CASSFGAGAGELFF. This rearrangement joins TRBV12-3 or TRBV12-4 to TRBJ2-2; 7 bases are a match to TRBD2. CDR3 length equals 14 residues. J gave up 6 bases and V 3 bases, and 4 bases lay outside the gene matches.

Remarks on this clonotype: The conserved phenylalanine or tryptophan is not found at the CDR3 terminus, so this likely reflects a read error. The chain joins TRBV6-1 to TRBJ1-2; possibly TRBD1 for D (5 bases). The germline CDR1 and CDR2 sequences are MNHNS and SASEGT. The CDR3 spans 14 residues. Trimming took off 6 bases at V and 0 bases at J, with 11 bases between the two ends. In DNA form, the CDR3 reads TGTGCCAGCAGCCCCGGGACCTCTAACTATGGCTACACCTGC. As protein: CASSPGTSNYGYTC.

The chain joins TRBV6-2 or TRBV6-3 to TRBJ2-5; 9 bases are a match to TRBD1. The germline CDR1 and CDR2 sequences are MNHEY and SVGEGT. With V trimmed by 5 bases and J by 2 bases, 6 bases remained unmatched. There are 15 residues in the CDR3. The CDR3 sequence: CASSATGGGQETQYF. CDR3 nucleotide sequence: TGTGCCAGCAGTGCAACAGGGGGCGGGCAAGAGACCCAGTACTTC.

This clonotype was seen a few times. This chain connects TRBV12-3 or TRBV12-4 to TRBJ2-1, with TRBD1 matching over 9 bases. The junction had 5 bases not matched to a gene; V was cut back by 1 base and J by 7 bases. The CDR3 is 15 amino acids. Here the CDR3 reads CASSLVGTGMNEQFF. As DNA, the CDR3 is TGTGCCAGCAGTTTAGTCGGGACAGGGATGAATGAGCAGTTCTTC.

This sequence joins TRBV6-4 and TRBJ2-1, with D tentatively TRBD2 (5 bases). Germline V lookup: CDR1 MRHNA, CDR2 SNTAGT. CDR3 length: 12 amino acids. The V and J ends lost 8 bases and 9 bases respectively, with 14 bases between them. The CDR3 DNA reads TGTGCCAGCCGGGGATCAGATACTGAGCAGTTCTTC. It is translated as CASRGSDTEQFF.

This clonotype showed up just a few times. J is TRBJ2-1 and V is TRBV6-2 or TRBV6-3; TRBD1 is a possible D gene (6 bases). The length of the CDR3 is 13 residues. Germline CDR1 reads MNHEY; CDR2 reads SVGEGT. V shed 0 bases and J shed 12 bases, with 12 bases lying between them. The CDR3 reads CASSYSKGQRQFF. For the CDR3, the DNA is TGTGCCAGCAGTTACTCGAAGGGACAAAGGCAGTTCTTC.

In its sample, this clonotype was seen a few times. The gene calls are TRBV29-1 and TRBJ2-1; the match to TRBD2 covers 13 bases. The CDR3 contains 17 residues. Germline-derived CDR1 and CDR2 are SQVTM and ANQGSEA. The trim removed 6 bases at V and 0 bases at J, leaving 8 bases unmatched. The CDR3 sequence is CSVAGTSGTSSYNEQFF. CDR3 sequence (DNA): TGCAGCGTCGCCGGGACTAGCGGGACATCCTCCTACAATGAGCAGTTCTTC.

This clonotype was seen only a few times. The chain carries TRBV11-2 and TRBJ2-7, with 8 positions matching TRBD1. This CDR3 has 14 residues. Germline V CDR1 and CDR2: SGHAT, FQNNGV. After removal of 3 bases from V and 1 base from J, the junction contained 2 bases not matched to a gene. CDR3 amino acids: CASSLWTGSYEQYF. CDR3 DNA: TGTGCCAGCAGCTTGTGGACAGGGTCCTACGAGCAGTACTTC.

Only a few counts were recorded for this clonotype. This sequence joins TRBV12-3 or TRBV12-4 and TRBJ1-2; the D gene is possibly TRBD1 (5 bases). The V end was cut by 1 base, the J end by 8 bases, with 23 bases between. There are 17 residues in the CDR3. The CDR3 reads CASSLVRQSNSLEGYTF. The DNA of the CDR3 is TGTGCCAGCAGTTTAGTCCGACAGTCGAATTCCCTTGAAGGCTACACCTTC.

This sequence joins TRBV27 and TRBJ2-7; D possibly corresponds to TRBD1 (6 bases). The CDR3 length is 13 residues. The V and J ends lost 5 bases and 4 bases respectively, with 12 bases between them. The germline CDR1 and CDR2 sequences are MNHEY and SMNVEV (reference sequence). In nucleotides, the CDR3 is TGTGCCAGCAGTGTCGACAGGCTTTACGAGCAGTACTTC. Protein: CASSVDRLYEQYF.

The rearrangement links TRBV15 to TRBJ1-5; the D gene is possibly TRBD1 (5 bases). The V end lost 3 bases, the J end lost 6 bases, and 18 bases lay between the germline ends. CDR3 length equals 16 residues. Germline loops: CDR1 LNHNV, CDR2 YYDKDF (reference sequence). CDR3 DNA: TGTGCCACCAGCAGTAGGCCGACTACGACAGTTCAGCCCCAGCATTTT. It specifies CATSSRPTTTVQPQHF.

This clonotype has only a few counts. This chain uses TRBV5-1 with TRBJ2-7, with D perhaps TRBD1 (8 bases). This CDR3 region has 14 residues. V gave up 8 bases and J gave up 4 bases, with 19 bases separating them. Germline V lookup: CDR1 SGHRS, CDR2 YFSETQ. The chain's CDR3 is CASRRTGGEYEQYF. The CDR3 DNA reads TGCGCCAGTCGGAGAACAGGGGGGGAATACGAGCAGTACTTC.

The CDR3 nucleotides are TGTGCCAGCAGCTTTTGGGAGGGGAGAAATACGCAGTATTTT. Translation: CASSFWEGRNTQYF. The chain links TRBV7-9 to TRBJ2-3; 7 bases fit TRBD2. Per the germline V gene, CDR1 is SEHNR and CDR2 is FQNEAQ (reference sequence). Trimming removed 3 bases from V and 7 bases from J; junction bases left unmatched: 7. This CDR3 spans 14 amino acids. Together with reference TRBV7-9 and TRBJ2-3, the CDR3 gives the full variable domain: DTGVSQNPRHKITKRGQNVTFRCDPISEHNRLYWYRQTLGQGPEFLTYFQNEAQLEKSRLLSDRFSAERPKGSFSTLEIQRTEQGDSAMYLCASSFWEGRNTQYFGPGTRLTVL.

This clonotype was detected only a few times. V usage is TRBV4-3 and J usage is TRBJ2-4; D tentatively fits TRBD1 or TRBD2 (6 bases each). The V end lost 0 bases, the J end lost 2 bases, and 11 bases lay between the germline ends. This CDR3 spans 16 amino acids. Looked up from germline, CDR1 is LGHNA and CDR2 is YSLEER. CDR3 nucleotide sequence: TGCGCCAGCAGCCAAGAAGGCCGGGGGCCCAAAAACATTCAGTACTTC. Translation: CASSQEGRGPKNIQYF.

The J gene is TRBJ1-2, the V gene TRBV6-2 or TRBV6-3; D might be TRBD1 (6 bases). This CDR3 has 14 residues. The germline CDR1 and CDR2 sequences are MNHEY and SVGEGT. V was shortened by 5 bases and J by 4 bases, with 14 bases between the two germline ends. CDR3 region: CASSQGQRIYGYTF. The CDR3 nucleotides read TGTGCCAGCAGTCAAGGACAGAGAATCTATGGCTACACCTTC.

Only one count was recorded for this clonotype. No conserved phenylalanine or tryptophan is present at the end of the CDR3, so a read error is the likely explanation. The chain has TRBV4-1 and TRBJ1-1; tentatively, D is TRBD1 (6 bases). The V end was cut by 4 bases, the J end by 8 bases, with 11 bases between. Per germline, CDR1 MGHRA and CDR2 YSYEKL. This CDR3 contains 12 residues. CDR3 residues: CASSPGQTEAFS. The CDR3, as DNA: TGCGCCAGCAGCCCTGGACAGACCGAAGCTTTCTCT.